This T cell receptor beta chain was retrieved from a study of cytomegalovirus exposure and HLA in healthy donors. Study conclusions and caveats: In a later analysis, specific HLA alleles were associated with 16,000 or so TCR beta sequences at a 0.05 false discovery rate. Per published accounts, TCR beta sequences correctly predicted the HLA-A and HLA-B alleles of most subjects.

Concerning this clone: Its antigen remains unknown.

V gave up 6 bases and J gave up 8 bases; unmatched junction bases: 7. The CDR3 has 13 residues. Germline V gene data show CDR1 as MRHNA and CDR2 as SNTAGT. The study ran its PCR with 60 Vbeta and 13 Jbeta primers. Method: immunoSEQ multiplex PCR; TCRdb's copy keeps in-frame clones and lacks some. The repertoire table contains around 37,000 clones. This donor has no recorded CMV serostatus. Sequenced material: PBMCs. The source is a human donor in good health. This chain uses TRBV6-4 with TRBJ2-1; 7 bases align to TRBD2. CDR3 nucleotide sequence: TGTGCCAGCAGCGCCGGGGGGATGGATGAGCAGTTCTTC. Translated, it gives CASSAGGMDEQFF.